The present entry profiles one T cell receptor (beta chain) with its context. The antigen remains unidentified. This record belongs to a study of T cells in localized non-small cell lung cancer. Overall study findings and caveats: Among blood samples, higher T cell density accompanied longer overall survival. It remains possible that heterogeneity exists, since only one tumor region was sequenced. Of the top 100 tumor clones, median 57 were in adjacent lung, 25 to 35 among its top 100.

Assay used: immunoSEQ multiplex PCR; TCRdb lists only in-frame clones, some missing. The sample consists of 15,000 to 20,000 clones, approximately 85% of them appearing once. The CDR3 length is 14 residues. Germline loops: CDR1 LGHNA, CDR2 YSLEER. The V end lost 4 bases, the J end lost 6 bases, and 12 bases lay between the germline ends. The source material was peripheral blood, sampled before any cancer treatment. J is TRBJ2-2 and V is TRBV4-3, with D unresolved. The sequence was obtained from a male donor older than 55 with stage I lung adenocarcinoma. The CDR3 DNA is TGCGCCAGCAGCCTTGCACTGCAACCCGGGGAGCTGTTTTTT. Amino acid sequence: CASSLALQPGELFF.